This TCR beta chain derives from a study of blood T cell repertoires in COVID-19. Study background: The samples span acute and convalescent COVID-19 from the United States, Italy and Spain. PBMCs, B-cell-depleted T cells, or T cells were the source of the cDNA or gDNA that made up the material.

Profiled with immunoSEQ multiplex PCR; TCRdb holds only in-frame clones, not every one. The sample lists tens of thousands of clones, about 83% occurring once. Seattle patient enrollment occurred during active infection, with longitudinal follow-up thereafter. This clone was seen just once. This receptor was taken from a man between 70 and 80 years old with COVID-19, enrolled during active disease. Sequenced sample: peripheral blood.

Here the CDR3 reads CASSTRAGAGTDTQYF. CDR3 in DNA: TGTGCCAGCTCTACACGGGCGGGAGCCGGCACAGATACGCAGTATTTT. The chain is built from TRBV27 and TRBJ2-3; 7 bases are a match to TRBD2. V lost 8 bases, J lost 1 base, and 12 bases stayed unmatched. The CDR3 loop spans 16 amino acids. CDR1 is MNHEY and CDR2 is SMNVEV in the germline V gene (reference sequence).